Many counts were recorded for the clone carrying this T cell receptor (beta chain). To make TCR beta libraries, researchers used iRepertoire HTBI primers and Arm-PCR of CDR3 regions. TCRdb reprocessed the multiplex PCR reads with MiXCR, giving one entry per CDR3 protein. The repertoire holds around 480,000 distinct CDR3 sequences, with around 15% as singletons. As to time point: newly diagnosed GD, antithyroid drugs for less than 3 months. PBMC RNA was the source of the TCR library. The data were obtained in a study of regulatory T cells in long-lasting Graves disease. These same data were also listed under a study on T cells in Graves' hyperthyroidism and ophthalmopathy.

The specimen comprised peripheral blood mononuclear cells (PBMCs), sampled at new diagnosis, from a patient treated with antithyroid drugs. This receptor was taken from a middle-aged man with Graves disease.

The DNA of the CDR3 is TGCGCCAGCAGCTCCGGACTAGCGGACGAGCAGTACTTC. Its protein is CASSSGLADEQYF. The genes are TRBV5-1 and TRBJ2-7, with 10 bases that match TRBD2. V dropped 3 bases and J dropped 5; count of bases not matched to a gene: 2. Germline V gene lookup returns CDR1 SGHRS and CDR2 YFSETQ. The CDR3 extends over 13 amino acids. The variable domain in full, completed from reference TRBV5-1 and TRBJ2-7, reads KAGVTQTPRYLIKTRGQQVTLSCSPISGHRSVSWYQQTPGQGLQFLFEYFSETQRNKGNFPGRFSGRQFSNSRSEMNVSTLELGDSALYLCASSSGLADEQYFGPGTRLTVT.